This is a list of T cell receptor beta chains from one sample in a study of vaccination and CD4 T cells after COVID-19. Antigens of these TCRs are unknown. TCRdb fed the PCR reads into MiXCR, producing one record per CDR3 protein. The data contain about 5,200 distinct CDR3 sequences, about 32% of them singletons. The sample consisted of CD4+ T cells from blood, cultured in vitro, taken after SARS-CoV-2 vaccination. Receptor source: a human donor who had recovered from COVID-19. Each CDR3 is given with its conserved first and last residue.

>TRBV20-1|TRBJ1-1
CSANSMNTEAFF
>TRBV27|TRBJ2-7
CASSLNPGDGGGEQYF
>TRBV4-3|TRBJ1-2
CASSQDGRGDGGYTF
>TRBV6-4|TRBJ2-1
CASSETTFGLRSF
>TRBV10-3|TRBJ2-1
CAISESVLVRGTEQFF
>TRBV6-4|TRBJ2-3
CASSDEGPAGTDTQYF
>TRBV5-4|TRBJ1-2
CASRATGGSTDYGYTF
>TRBV19|TRBJ2-5
CASSTTDSFQETQYF
>TRBV6-1|TRBJ2-1
CASSVRLAAEYNEQFF
>TRBV24-1|TRBJ2-5
CATSGHTGYQETQYF
>TRBV7-2|TRBJ1-1
CASSLTGKTEAFF
>TRBV20-1|TRBJ2-3
CSADLQSGGQDTQYF